Listed below are T cell receptor beta chains from one sample, sequenced in a study of radiation and T cells in renal cell carcinoma. The repertoire was sequenced with immunoSEQ multiplex PCR; TCRdb's copy has only in-frame clones and lacks some. Altogether about 95,000 clones are present, around nine tenths being singletons, with the ten largest covering roughly 8%. This sample comprised blood, obtained from a patient whose treatment included radiotherapy and nephrectomy. The source of these receptors is a man aged 45-60 years with renal cell carcinoma. The CDR3 runs from the conserved cysteine through the conserved F or W. A D gene is named only where the DNA matches it firmly. Size tells how often a clone was seen (once, few, many) or the class of an expanded clone, and some rows leave it out.

size	J	V	D	DNA	CDR3
.	TRBJ2-2	TRBV5-1	.	TGCGCCAGCAGCTTGGGGCGGGGAGCGAACACCGGGGAGCTGTTTTTT	CASSLGRGANTGELFF
once	TRBJ1-2	TRBV5-1	.	TGCGCCAGCAGCTTGGTAGAGGCGGCGGGCTACACCTTC	CASSLVEAAGYTF
.	TRBJ2-1	TRBV4-3	TRBD2	TGCGCCAGCAGCCAAGATTTCGGGACTAGCAATGAGCAGTTCTTC	CASSQDFGTSNEQFF
.	TRBJ2-3	TRBV27	TRBD1	TGTGCCAGCAGTCTCGACAGGGGAAGCACAGATACGCAGTATTTT	CASSLDRGSTDTQYF
.	TRBJ1-3	TRBV6-1	.	TGTGCCAGCGGGGGCCCGAGCTCTGGAAACACCATATATTTT	CASGGPSSGNTIYF
.	TRBJ1-5	TRBV28	TRBD1	TGTGCCAGCAGGTCGGGACAGCTTCAGCCCCAGCATTTT	CASRSGQLQPQHF
.	TRBJ2-1	TRBV5-1	TRBD2	TGCGCCAGCAGCCCCCCGGGACTAGGGCGCAATGAGCAGTTCTTC	CASSPPGLGRNEQFF
.	TRBJ2-2	TRBV5-1	TRBD1	TGCGCCAGCAGCTTGGGGACAGGATACACCGGGGAGCTGTTTTTT	CASSLGTGYTGELFF
once	TRBJ2-7	TRBV10-1	TRBD1	TGCGCCAGCAGTACCCGGGACAGGACGGAGGGCTCCTACGAGCAGTACTTC	CASSTRDRTEGSYEQYF
.	TRBJ1-2	TRBV2	TRBD1	TGTGCCAGCAGAGGACAGGATAACTATGGCTACACCTTC	CASRGQDNYGYTF
.	TRBJ1-1	TRBV10-1	.	TGCGCCAGCAGTGAAGATATCGGCACTGAAGCTTTCTTT	CASSEDIGTEAFF
.	TRBJ1-2	TRBV5-8	.	TGTGCCAGCAACATATGGGTTGGGACATTCGGCTACACCTTC	CASNIWVGTFGYTF
.	TRBJ2-7	TRBV28	TRBD2	TGTGCCAGCAGTTTGGCTAGCGGGTACTACGAGCAGTACTTC	CASSLASGYYEQYF
.	TRBJ2-5	TRBV29-1	.	TGCAGCGTTGAAGTGGTACAGGACGTAGAGACCCAGTACTTC	CSVEVVQDVETQYF
.	TRBJ2-7	TRBV6-5	TRBD1	TGTGCCAGCAGTTACCAAGGGACAGGGGCGTTCGAGCAGTACTTC	CASSYQGTGAFEQYF
.	TRBJ2-2	TRBV6-5	TRBD2	TGTGCCAGCAGTTCGACTAGCTGGAACACCGGGGAGCTGTTTTTT	CASSSTSWNTGELFF
.	TRBJ1-2	TRBV12-5	.	TGTGCTAGTGGTTTGGTCCCCCAGGACGGATATGGCTACACCTTC	CASGLVPQDGYGYTF
.	TRBJ2-7	TRBV19	TRBD2	TGTGCCAGTAGTATAGATCTGGGGCTAGCGGGAGACGAGCAGTACTTC	CASSIDLGLAGDEQYF
few	TRBJ1-2	TRBV6-1	.	TGTGCCAGCAGTGGAACAGCCCTGACTAACTATGGCTACACCTTC	CASSGTALTNYGYTF
.	TRBJ2-2	TRBV9	TRBD1	TGTGCCAGCACTCAGGGGGCATCAGGGGAGCTGTTTTTT	CASTQGASGELFF
.	TRBJ2-7	TRBV7-8	.	TGTGCCAGCAGCTTTTTGGACGAGCAGTACTTC	CASSFLDEQYF
.	TRBJ2-1	TRBV6-5	.	TGTGCCAGCAGTAGTAGCGATGAGCAGTTCTTC	CASSSSDEQFF
.	TRBJ1-2	TRBV11-2	.	TGTGCCAGCAGCTTCGGCAGGTGGGGGGTTAACTATGGCTACACCTTC	CASSFGRWGVNYGYTF
.	TRBJ2-1	TRBV27	TRBD1	TGTGCCAGCAGTTTAAGGCCAGGGGGTTACAATGAGCAGTTCTTC	CASSLRPGGYNEQFF
.	TRBJ2-6	TRBV5-1	.	TGCGCCAGCAGCTTGTATTCCGGGGCCAACGTCCTGACTTTC	CASSLYSGANVLTF
.	TRBJ2-7	TRBV27	TRBD2	TGTGCCAGCAGTCTCTCCGGGACTAGGTACGAGCAGTACTTC	CASSLSGTRYEQYF
.	TRBJ2-5	TRBV11-2	TRBD2	TGTGCCAGCAGCTTAGGGTCCCTAGCGGGGCAGGAAGAGACCCAGTACTTC	CASSLGSLAGQEETQYF
.	TRBJ1-2	TRBV2	TRBD1	TGTGCCAGTCCGGAACAGGGGCGCTATGGCTACACCTTC	CASPEQGRYGYTF
.	TRBJ2-2	TRBV6-6	TRBD2	TGTGCCAGCCGTCAAACGTGGGGGAGGGGCGCCGGGGAGCTGTTTTTT	CASRQTWGRGAGELFF
.	TRBJ2-3	TRBV6-1	TRBD2	TGTGCCAGCAGTGTTAGCGGGGCACGAGGAGATACGCAGTATTTT	CASSVSGARGDTQYF
.	TRBJ2-1	TRBV20-1	.	TGCAGTGTTCAGACGGATGAGCAGTTCTTC	CSVQTDEQFF
few	TRBJ2-1	TRBV6-1	TRBD1	TGTGCCAACTCATGGACAGGGGGCTACAATGAGCAGTTCTTC	CANSWTGGYNEQFF
.	TRBJ2-5	TRBV5-1	TRBD2	TGCGCCAGCAGCTTTGGGGGACTAGCGGAAGAGACCCAGTACTTC	CASSFGGLAEETQYF
.	TRBJ1-2	TRBV28	.	TGTGCCAGCAGATCGGGGAGGGACGCTTACTATGGCTACACCTTC	CASRSGRDAYYGYTF
.	TRBJ2-5	TRBV29-1	.	TGCAGCGTAAGGGACGGACGGACGGCCCAGTACTTC	CSVRDGRTAQYF
.	TRBJ2-5	TRBV28	.	TGTGCCAGCAGTTTAACTATGCAGGGACAAGAGACCCAGTACTTC	CASSLTMQGQETQYF
.	TRBJ1-3	TRBV7-7	TRBD1	TGTGCTAGCAGCAGGGGGCATAACTCTGGAAACACCATATATTTT	CASSRGHNSGNTIYF
few	TRBJ2-1	TRBV11-3	.	TGTGCCAGCAGCCTTCGCAATCGCGGAGACAATGAGCAGTTCTTC	CASSLRNRGDNEQFF
.	TRBJ1-1	TRBV10-3	TRBD1	TGTGCCATCAGAAAAACGGACAGGGACACTGAAGCTTTCTTT	CAIRKTDRDTEAFF
.	TRBJ2-4	TRBV5-1	.	TGCGCCAGCAGCTTGGTCGGCGGTCGGGCAAACATTCAGTACTTC	CASSLVGGRANIQYF
.	TRBJ1-2	TRBV27	TRBD1	TGTGCCAGCAGTTCTCTGAACAGGGGTTATGGCTACACCTTC	CASSSLNRGYGYTF
.	TRBJ2-1	TRBV2	.	TGTGCCAGCAGGAGAGCGGACAATGAGCAGTTCTTC	CASRRADNEQFF
.	TRBJ1-5	TRBV28	.	TGTGCCAGCAGTTTTGTGGAATATAGCAATCAGCCCCAGCATTTT	CASSFVEYSNQPQHF
.	TRBJ2-7	TRBV6-5	TRBD2	TGTGCCAGCAGCCAAGCGGGGGGCTCCTACGAGCAGTACTTC	CASSQAGGSYEQYF
.	TRBJ2-3	TRBV2	TRBD2	TGTGCCAGCAGGCCACCGAGCGGGAGAAGTCGTGGAGATACGCAGTATTTT	CASRPPSGRSRGDTQYF
.	TRBJ2-1	TRBV5-1	TRBD2	TGCGCCAGCAGCCCCAAGGGCGGCAGGGGGACTAGCGGGGTATACAATGAGCAGTTCTTC	CASSPKGGRGTSGVYNEQFF
.	TRBJ2-2	TRBV14	TRBD2	TGTGCCAGCAGTCGCGGGGGGGACACCGGGGAGCTGTTTTTT	CASSRGGDTGELFF
.	TRBJ1-3	TRBV19	.	TGTGCCAGTGCCCAGACGAGCTCTGGAAACACCATATATTTT	CASAQTSSGNTIYF
.	TRBJ1-1	TRBV7-9	.	TGTGCCAGCAGCTTAACAGGGACTGGGAACACTGAAGCTTTCTTT	CASSLTGTGNTEAFF
.	TRBJ1-4	TRBV9	TRBD1	TGTGCCAGCGCGGGACAGAATAATGAAAAACTGTTTTTT	CASAGQNNEKLFF
.	TRBJ2-1	TRBV6-4	.	TGTGCCAGCAGTGACTCCGGGACAGAGCAGTTCTTC	CASSDSGTEQFF
once	TRBJ1-1	TRBV7-3	TRBD1	TGTGCCAGCAGCTTAACGCCCGGGACAGGGGCACCCAACACTGAAGCTTTCTTT	CASSLTPGTGAPNTEAFF
once	TRBJ2-1	TRBV9	.	TGTGCCAGCAGCGTTCAACCCCTGGGGGGGCTCAATGAGCAGTTCTTC	CASSVQPLGGLNEQFF
.	TRBJ1-5	TRBV6-5	.	TGTGCCAGCAGAGGGGGGGCATACAATCAGCCCCAGCATTTT	CASRGGAYNQPQHF
.	TRBJ2-3	TRBV19	.	TGTGCCACCGCTGGGGTTACAGATACGCAGTATTTT	CATAGVTDTQYF
.	TRBJ2-7	TRBV7-3	TRBD2	TGTGCCAGCAGCTTACAGGCTAGCGGGAGGTACGAGCAGTACTTC	CASSLQASGRYEQYF
.	TRBJ2-7	TRBV7-9	TRBD2	TGTGCCAGCAGCTCTCCCCTAAGCGGGGGCTACGAGCAGTACTTC	CASSSPLSGGYEQYF
.	TRBJ2-1	TRBV20-1	.	TGCAGTGCTCCAAGGTTGAATGAGCAGTTCTTC	CSAPRLNEQFF
.	TRBJ2-2	TRBV5-4	.	TGTGCCAGCAGCTTAGACAGAGAATTCACCGGGGAGCTGTTTTTT	CASSLDREFTGELFF